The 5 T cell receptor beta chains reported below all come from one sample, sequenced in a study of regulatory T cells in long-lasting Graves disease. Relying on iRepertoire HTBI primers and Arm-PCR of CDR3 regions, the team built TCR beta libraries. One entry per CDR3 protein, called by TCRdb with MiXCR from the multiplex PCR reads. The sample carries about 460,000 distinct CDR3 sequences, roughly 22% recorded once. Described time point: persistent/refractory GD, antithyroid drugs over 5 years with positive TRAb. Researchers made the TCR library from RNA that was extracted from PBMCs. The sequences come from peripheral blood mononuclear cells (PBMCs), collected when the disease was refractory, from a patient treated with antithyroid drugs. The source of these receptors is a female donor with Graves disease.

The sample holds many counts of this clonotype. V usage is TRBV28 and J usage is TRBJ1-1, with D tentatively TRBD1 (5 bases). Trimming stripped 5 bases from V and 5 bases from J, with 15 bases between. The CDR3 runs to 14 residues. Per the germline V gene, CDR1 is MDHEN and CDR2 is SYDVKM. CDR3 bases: TGTGCCAGCAGTCCCTCAGGGAAGGGGACTGAAGCTTTCTTT. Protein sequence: CASSPSGKGTEAFF.

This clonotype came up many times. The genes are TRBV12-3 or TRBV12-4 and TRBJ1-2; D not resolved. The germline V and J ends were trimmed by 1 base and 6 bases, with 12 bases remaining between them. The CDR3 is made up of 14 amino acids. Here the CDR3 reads CASSLVGGVDGYTF. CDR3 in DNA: TGTGCCAGCAGTTTAGTGGGCGGGGTTGATGGCTACACCTTC.

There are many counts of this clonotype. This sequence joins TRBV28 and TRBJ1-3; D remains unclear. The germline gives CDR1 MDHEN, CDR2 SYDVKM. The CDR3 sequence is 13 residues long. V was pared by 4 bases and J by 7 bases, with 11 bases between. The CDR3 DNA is TGTGCCAGCAGTTGGATGCGAGGGAACACCATATATTTT. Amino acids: CASSWMRGNTIYF.

The CDR3 DNA reads TGTGCCAGTAGTATAATTGGGACAGGGCCTAATCAGCCCCAGCATTTT. Its translation is CASSIIGTGPNQPQHF. The chain couples TRBV19 to TRBJ1-5, with TRBD1 identical over 9 bases. The CDR3 loop spans 16 amino acids. CDR1 is LNHDA, CDR2 SQIVND, per germline (reference sequence). The V and J ends lost 2 bases and 4 bases, in that order; junction bases with no gene match: 6. Drawing the rest from reference TRBV19 and TRBJ1-5, the complete variable domain is DGGITQSPKYLFRKEGQNVTLSCEQNLNHDAMYWYRQDPGQGLRLIYYSQIVNDFQKGDIAEGYSVSREKKESFPLTVTSAQKNPTAFYLCASSIIGTGPNQPQHFGDGTRLSIL.

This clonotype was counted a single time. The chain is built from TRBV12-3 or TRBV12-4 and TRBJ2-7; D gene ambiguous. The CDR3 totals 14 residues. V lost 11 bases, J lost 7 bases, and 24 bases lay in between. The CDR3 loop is CADVRAAESNEQYF. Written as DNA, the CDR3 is TGTGCCGACGTTCGGGCGGCAGAATCCAATGAGCAGTACTTC.